This T cell receptor beta chain was found in a study of cytotoxic CD8 clonotypes in ibrutinib-treated CLL. Trimming cost V 2 bases and J 4 bases, with 11 bases left between them. The germline V gene encodes CDR1 SGHTA and CDR2 FQGNSA. This CDR3 has 15 residues. The data were produced by immunoSEQ multiplex PCR, yet TCRdb's version contains in-frame clones alone and is incomplete. The sample lists some 98,000 clones, 78% seen once, with approximately 30% in the top ten. The receptor comes from a human donor with chronic lymphocytic leukemia. The sequences come from PBMCs, collected after 12 months of ibrutinib treatment. The chain combines TRBV7-2 with TRBJ2-2, with D unclear. The CDR3 coding sequence is TGTGCCAGCAGCTTACTGACGACACGCACCGGGGAGCTGTTTTTT. Encoded protein: CASSLLTTRTGELFF.